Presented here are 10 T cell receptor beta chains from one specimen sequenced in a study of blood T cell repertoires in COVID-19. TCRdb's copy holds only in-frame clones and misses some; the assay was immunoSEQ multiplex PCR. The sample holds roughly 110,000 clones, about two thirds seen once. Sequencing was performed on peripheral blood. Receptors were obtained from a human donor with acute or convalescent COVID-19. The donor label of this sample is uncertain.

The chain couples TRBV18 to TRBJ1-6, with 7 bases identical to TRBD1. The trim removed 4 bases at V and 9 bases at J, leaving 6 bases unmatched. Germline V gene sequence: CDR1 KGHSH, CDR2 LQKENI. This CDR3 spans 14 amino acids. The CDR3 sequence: CASSRDSLSSPLHF. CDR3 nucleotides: TGTGCCAGCTCACGGGACAGTCTTTCTTCACCCCTCCACTTT.

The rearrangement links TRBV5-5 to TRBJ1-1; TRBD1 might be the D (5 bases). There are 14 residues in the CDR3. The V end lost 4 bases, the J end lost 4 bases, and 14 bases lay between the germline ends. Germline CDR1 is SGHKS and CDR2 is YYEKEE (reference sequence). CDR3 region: CASSRQQGSTEAFF. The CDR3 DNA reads TGTGCCAGCAGCCGACAGCAGGGCTCCACTGAAGCTTTCTTT.

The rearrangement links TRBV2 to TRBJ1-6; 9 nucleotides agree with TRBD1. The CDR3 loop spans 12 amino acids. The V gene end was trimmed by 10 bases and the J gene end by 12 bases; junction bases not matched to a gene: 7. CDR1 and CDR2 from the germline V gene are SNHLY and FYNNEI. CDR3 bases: TGTGCCATCGGACAGGGGATAAAACCCCTCCACTTT. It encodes CAIGQGIKPLHF.

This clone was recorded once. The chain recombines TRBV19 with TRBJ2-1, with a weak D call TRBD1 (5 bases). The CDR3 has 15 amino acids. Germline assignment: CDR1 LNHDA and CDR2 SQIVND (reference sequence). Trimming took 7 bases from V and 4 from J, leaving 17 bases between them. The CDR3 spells CASIQGEGIYNEQFF. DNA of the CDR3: TGTGCCAGTATTCAAGGGGAAGGTATATACAATGAGCAGTTCTTC.

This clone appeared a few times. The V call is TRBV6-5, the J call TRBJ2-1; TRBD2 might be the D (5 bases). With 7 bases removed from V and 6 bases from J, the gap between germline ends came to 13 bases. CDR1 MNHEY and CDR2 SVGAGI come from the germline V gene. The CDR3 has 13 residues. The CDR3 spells CASTLAGVNEQFF. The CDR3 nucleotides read TGTGCCAGCACTTTGGCCGGGGTCAATGAGCAGTTCTTC.

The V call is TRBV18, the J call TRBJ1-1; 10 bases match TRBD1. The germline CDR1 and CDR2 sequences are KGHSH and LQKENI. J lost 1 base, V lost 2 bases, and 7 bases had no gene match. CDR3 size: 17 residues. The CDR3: CASSPSGTGVANTEAFF. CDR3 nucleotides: TGTGCCAGCTCACCAAGTGGGACAGGGGTTGCGAACACTGAAGCTTTCTTT.

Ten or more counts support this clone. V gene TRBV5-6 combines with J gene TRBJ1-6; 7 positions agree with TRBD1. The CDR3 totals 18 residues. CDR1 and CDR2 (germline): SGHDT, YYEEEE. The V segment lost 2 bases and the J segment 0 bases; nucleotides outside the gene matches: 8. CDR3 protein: CASSLPPTGSSYNSPLHF. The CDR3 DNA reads TGTGCCAGCAGCTTACCACCGACAGGGAGCTCCTATAATTCACCCCTCCACTTT.

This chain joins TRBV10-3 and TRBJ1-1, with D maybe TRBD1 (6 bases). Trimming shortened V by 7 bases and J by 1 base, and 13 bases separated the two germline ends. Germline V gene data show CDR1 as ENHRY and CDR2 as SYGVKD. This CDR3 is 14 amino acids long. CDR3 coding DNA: TGTGCCATCAACCGGGACACAAAGAACACTGAAGCTTTCTTT. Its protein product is CAINRDTKNTEAFF.

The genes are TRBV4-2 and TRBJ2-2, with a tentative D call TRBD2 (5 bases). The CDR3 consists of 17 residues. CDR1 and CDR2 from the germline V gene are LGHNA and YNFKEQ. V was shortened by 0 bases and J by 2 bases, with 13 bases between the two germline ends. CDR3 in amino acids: CASSQDKSGTNTGELFF. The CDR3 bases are TGTGCCAGCAGCCAAGATAAAAGCGGAACTAACACCGGGGAGCTGTTTTTT.

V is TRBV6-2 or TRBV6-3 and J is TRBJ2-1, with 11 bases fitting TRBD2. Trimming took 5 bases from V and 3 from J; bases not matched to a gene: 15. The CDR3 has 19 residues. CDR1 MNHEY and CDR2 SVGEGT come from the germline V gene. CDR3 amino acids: CASSPGGMRLAGNYNEQFF. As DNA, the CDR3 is TGTGCCAGCAGTCCGGGGGGGATGCGACTAGCGGGGAACTACAATGAGCAGTTCTTC.